The rows below give T cell receptor beta chains drawn from one sample of a study of cytomegalovirus exposure and HLA in healthy donors. Produced via immunoSEQ multiplex PCR; TCRdb's table is partial and in-frame only. The table has over 150,000 clones, 80% seen once. The sequencing input was PBMCs. These receptors all come from a man younger than 35 in good health and CMV-seropositive. CDR3s include the opening cysteine and the closing phenylalanine or tryptophan. A D gene is named only where the DNA matches it firmly. A clone size is listed for some rows: how often the clone was seen (once, few, many), or a class if it is expanded.

CDR3 length: 19
D gene: -
J gene: TRBJ1-1
clone size: -
V gene: TRBV11-2
CDR3 protein: CASSLAPTHNQGLNTEAFF
CDR3 DNA: TGTGCCAGCAGCTTGGCCCCGACTCACAATCAGGGTTTGAACACTGAAGCTTTCTTT

CDR3 length: 14
D gene: -
J gene: TRBJ1-5
clone size: -
V gene: TRBV5-5
CDR3 protein: CASSLASLDQPQHF
CDR3 DNA: TGTGCCAGCAGCTTGGCTAGCTTAGATCAGCCCCAGCATTTT

CDR3 length: 16
D gene: TRBD2
J gene: TRBJ2-5
clone size: -
V gene: TRBV7-9
CDR3 protein: CASRGLAGTYQETQYF
CDR3 DNA: TGTGCCAGCAGAGGGCTAGCGGGGACGTACCAAGAGACCCAGTACTTC

CDR3 length: 14
D gene: TRBD2
J gene: TRBJ2-2
clone size: once
V gene: TRBV10-3
CDR3 protein: CAISGGREAGELFF
CDR3 DNA: TGTGCCATCAGTGGGGGGAGGGAGGCCGGGGAGCTGTTTTTT

CDR3 length: 15
D gene: -
J gene: TRBJ1-1
clone size: -
V gene: TRBV6-1
CDR3 protein: CASSEGHRVRAEAFF
CDR3 DNA: TGTGCCAGCAGTGAAGGACACAGGGTTCGGGCTGAAGCTTTCTTT

CDR3 length: 15
D gene: TRBD2
J gene: TRBJ2-2
clone size: -
V gene: TRBV7-2
CDR3 protein: CASRKEAGGTGELFF
CDR3 DNA: TGTGCCAGCAGGAAAGAAGCGGGGGGGACCGGGGAGCTGTTTTTT

CDR3 length: 16
D gene: TRBD1
J gene: TRBJ2-2
clone size: -
V gene: TRBV18
CDR3 protein: CASSRTGTGNTGELFF
CDR3 DNA: TGTGCCAGCTCACGCACCGGGACAGGGAACACCGGGGAGCTGTTTTTT

CDR3 length: 16
D gene: -
J gene: TRBJ2-3
clone size: -
V gene: TRBV7-2
CDR3 protein: CASSFARIRSTDTQYF
CDR3 DNA: TGTGCCAGCAGCTTTGCCCGAATCCGGAGCACAGATACGCAGTATTTT

CDR3 length: 12
D gene: -
J gene: TRBJ2-1
clone size: -
V gene: TRBV7-9
CDR3 protein: CASRSEGVEQFF
CDR3 DNA: TGTGCCAGCAGATCAGAAGGGGTCGAGCAGTTCTTC

CDR3 length: 14
D gene: TRBD1
J gene: TRBJ2-7
clone size: -
V gene: TRBV15
CDR3 protein: CATSKDRGPYEQYF
CDR3 DNA: TGTGCCACCAGCAAGGACAGGGGGCCCTACGAGCAGTACTTC

CDR3 length: 14
D gene: -
J gene: TRBJ2-7
clone size: -
V gene: TRBV7-9
CDR3 protein: CASEGAGSSYEQYF
CDR3 DNA: TGTGCCAGCGAGGGTGCCGGGAGCTCCTACGAGCAGTACTTC

CDR3 length: 16
D gene: -
J gene: TRBJ1-2
clone size: -
V gene: TRBV4-1
CDR3 protein: CASSQEATRANYGYTF
CDR3 DNA: TGCGCCAGCAGCCAAGAGGCGACTAGAGCTAACTATGGCTACACCTTC

CDR3 length: 13
D gene: -
J gene: TRBJ1-1
clone size: -
V gene: TRBV6-6
CDR3 protein: CASSSSGNTEAFF
CDR3 DNA: TGTGCCAGCAGCTCTTCGGGGAACACTGAAGCTTTCTTT

CDR3 length: 15
D gene: TRBD1
J gene: TRBJ2-3
clone size: -
V gene: TRBV29-1
CDR3 protein: CSVELGTGGTDTQYF
CDR3 DNA: TGCAGCGTTGAATTAGGAACAGGGGGCACAGATACGCAGTATTTT

CDR3 length: 14
D gene: TRBD1
J gene: TRBJ2-2
clone size: few
V gene: TRBV14
CDR3 protein: CASSQDRGRGELFF
CDR3 DNA: TGTGCCAGCAGCCAAGACAGGGGGCGAGGGGAGCTGTTTTTT

CDR3 length: 13
D gene: -
J gene: TRBJ1-5
clone size: -
V gene: TRBV5-8
CDR3 protein: CASSLAGFQPQHF
CDR3 DNA: TGTGCCAGCAGCTTGGCAGGGTTTCAGCCCCAGCATTTT

CDR3 length: 14
D gene: TRBD1
J gene: TRBJ1-5
clone size: -
V gene: TRBV30
CDR3 protein: CAWSEDRDNQPQHF
CDR3 DNA: TGTGCCTGGAGCGAAGACAGGGACAATCAGCCCCAGCATTTT

CDR3 length: 13
D gene: TRBD1
J gene: TRBJ2-2
clone size: -
V gene: TRBV7-9
CDR3 protein: CASSADRAGELFF
CDR3 DNA: TGTGCCAGCAGCGCGGACAGGGCCGGGGAGCTGTTTTTT

CDR3 length: 12
D gene: TRBD1
J gene: TRBJ2-5
clone size: -
V gene: TRBV29-1
CDR3 protein: CSVYGQGETQYF
CDR3 DNA: TGCAGCGTTTACGGACAGGGGGAGACCCAGTACTTC

CDR3 length: 17
D gene: -
J gene: TRBJ1-5
clone size: once
V gene: TRBV6-1
CDR3 protein: CASSEQGNRNSNQPQHF
CDR3 DNA: TGTGCCAGCAGTGAACAGGGGAACAGAAATAGCAATCAGCCCCAGCATTTT

CDR3 length: 15
D gene: -
J gene: TRBJ1-2
clone size: few
V gene: TRBV5-6
CDR3 protein: CASTHDPGGANGYTF
CDR3 DNA: TGTGCCAGCACCCACGATCCTGGGGGCGCGAATGGCTACACCTTC

CDR3 length: 15
D gene: -
J gene: TRBJ1-1
clone size: -
V gene: TRBV9
CDR3 protein: CASTLAGSLNTEAFF
CDR3 DNA: TGTGCCAGCACCCTAGCCGGGTCTCTGAACACTGAAGCTTTCTTT

CDR3 length: 15
D gene: -
J gene: TRBJ1-1
clone size: -
V gene: TRBV6-5
CDR3 protein: CASSYYVTANTEAFF
CDR3 DNA: TGTGCCAGCAGTTACTACGTGACAGCGAACACTGAAGCTTTCTTT

CDR3 length: 15
D gene: -
J gene: TRBJ1-3
clone size: -
V gene: TRBV18
CDR3 protein: CASSPDRSSGNTIYF
CDR3 DNA: TGTGCCAGCTCACCAGACAGGAGCTCTGGAAACACCATATATTTT

CDR3 length: 15
D gene: TRBD2
J gene: TRBJ2-1
clone size: few
V gene: TRBV9
CDR3 protein: CASSPRLASYNEQFF
CDR3 DNA: TGTGCCAGCAGCCCCAGACTAGCGAGCTACAATGAGCAGTTCTTC

CDR3 length: 14
D gene: -
J gene: TRBJ1-4
clone size: -
V gene: TRBV4-3
CDR3 protein: CASSQDTGDEKLFF
CDR3 DNA: TGCGCCAGCAGCCAAGATACCGGGGATGAAAAACTGTTTTTT

CDR3 length: 15
D gene: -
J gene: TRBJ1-2
clone size: -
V gene: TRBV19
CDR3 protein: CASGRRGSRDYGYTF
CDR3 DNA: TGTGCCAGTGGTCGTAGGGGCTCTCGAGACTATGGCTACACCTTC

CDR3 length: 14
D gene: TRBD1
J gene: TRBJ1-1
clone size: -
V gene: TRBV19
CDR3 protein: CASSTTGLQTEAFF
CDR3 DNA: TGTGCCAGTAGTACGACAGGGCTCCAAACTGAAGCTTTCTTT

CDR3 length: 17
D gene: -
J gene: TRBJ2-1
clone size: -
V gene: TRBV10-3
CDR3 protein: CAISESGSGERNNEQFF
CDR3 DNA: TGTGCCATCAGTGAGTCGGGTAGCGGCGAAAGAAACAATGAGCAGTTCTTC

CDR3 length: 15
D gene: TRBD1
J gene: TRBJ2-7
clone size: few
V gene: TRBV13
CDR3 protein: CASSLSRHRGYEQYF
CDR3 DNA: TGTGCCAGCAGCTTATCTCGACACAGGGGGTACGAGCAGTACTTC

CDR3 length: 15
D gene: TRBD1
J gene: TRBJ1-5
clone size: -
V gene: TRBV6-1
CDR3 protein: CASSGETGFGQPQHF
CDR3 DNA: TGTGCCAGCAGTGGCGAGACAGGGTTCGGTCAGCCCCAGCATTTT

CDR3 length: 16
D gene: TRBD2
J gene: TRBJ2-1
clone size: -
V gene: TRBV4-2
CDR3 protein: CASSRQTSGDYNEQFF
CDR3 DNA: TGTGCCAGCAGCCGGCAGACTAGCGGGGACTACAATGAGCAGTTCTTC

CDR3 length: 17
D gene: TRBD2
J gene: TRBJ2-1
clone size: once
V gene: TRBV19
CDR3 protein: CASSIVGGGRSYNEQFF
CDR3 DNA: TGTGCCAGTAGTATAGTAGGCGGGGGTCGCTCCTACAATGAGCAGTTCTTC

CDR3 length: 14
D gene: -
J gene: TRBJ2-1
clone size: -
V gene: TRBV6-1
CDR3 protein: CASSEAAGYNEQFF
CDR3 DNA: TGTGCCAGCAGTGAAGCAGCAGGATACAATGAGCAGTTCTTC

CDR3 length: 18
D gene: -
J gene: TRBJ1-3
clone size: few
V gene: TRBV18
CDR3 protein: CASSPRVVSGSSGNTIYF
CDR3 DNA: TGTGCCAGCTCACCACGGGTTGTCAGCGGTTCCTCTGGAAACACCATATATTTT

CDR3 length: 14
D gene: TRBD2
J gene: TRBJ2-1
clone size: -
V gene: TRBV30
CDR3 protein: CAWSHTSGGLEQFF
CDR3 DNA: TGTGCCTGGAGTCATACTAGCGGGGGATTAGAGCAGTTCTTC

CDR3 length: 16
D gene: TRBD2
J gene: TRBJ2-1
clone size: -
V gene: TRBV7-9
CDR3 protein: CSSSAVGGGRVNEQFF
CDR3 DNA: TGTTCCAGCAGCGCCGTTGGGGGAGGGCGGGTCAATGAGCAGTTCTTC

CDR3 length: 15
D gene: TRBD1
J gene: TRBJ1-2
clone size: -
V gene: TRBV4-2
CDR3 protein: CASSHLGQGMEGYTF
CDR3 DNA: TGTGCCAGCAGCCACCTCGGACAGGGAATGGAAGGCTACACCTTC

CDR3 length: 15
D gene: TRBD1
J gene: TRBJ1-1
clone size: -
V gene: TRBV6-5
CDR3 protein: CASSSGTGGRTEAFF
CDR3 DNA: TGTGCCAGCAGTTCCGGGACAGGGGGCAGGACTGAAGCTTTCTTT

CDR3 length: 14
D gene: -
J gene: TRBJ2-3
clone size: -
V gene: TRBV11-2
CDR3 protein: CASSLFPSTDTQYF
CDR3 DNA: TGTGCCAGCAGCCTGTTTCCTAGCACAGATACGCAGTATTTT

CDR3 length: 12
D gene: -
J gene: TRBJ2-5
clone size: -
V gene: TRBV7-3
CDR3 protein: CASSAETGTQYF
CDR3 DNA: TGTGCCAGCAGCGCCGAAACAGGGACCCAGTACTTC

CDR3 length: 14
D gene: -
J gene: TRBJ2-7
clone size: -
V gene: TRBV6-6
CDR3 protein: CASSYSTGQYEQYF
CDR3 DNA: TGTGCCAGCAGTTACTCGACCGGACAGTACGAGCAGTACTTC

CDR3 length: 12
D gene: TRBD1
J gene: TRBJ1-1
clone size: -
V gene: TRBV30
CDR3 protein: CAWETGVAEAFF
CDR3 DNA: TGTGCCTGGGAGACAGGGGTCGCTGAAGCTTTCTTT

CDR3 length: 16
D gene: TRBD2
J gene: TRBJ2-1
clone size: -
V gene: TRBV5-1
CDR3 protein: CASSLVSGLGANEQFF
CDR3 DNA: TGCGCCAGCAGCTTGGTATCGGGACTAGGGGCCAATGAGCAGTTCTTC

CDR3 length: 15
D gene: TRBD2
J gene: TRBJ2-5
clone size: -
V gene: TRBV6-5
CDR3 protein: CASSFLAGDQETQYF
CDR3 DNA: TGTGCCAGCAGTTTTCTAGCGGGGGACCAAGAGACCCAGTACTTC

CDR3 length: 15
D gene: TRBD2
J gene: TRBJ2-1
clone size: -
V gene: TRBV9
CDR3 protein: CASSGGGVTYNEQFF
CDR3 DNA: TGTGCCAGCAGCGGCGGGGGGGTTACCTACAATGAGCAGTTCTTC

CDR3 length: 12
D gene: TRBD1
J gene: TRBJ1-1
clone size: once
V gene: TRBV30
CDR3 protein: CAWSTGTGFTFF
CDR3 DNA: TGTGCCTGGAGTACCGGGACAGGGTTCACTTTCTTT

CDR3 length: 14
D gene: -
J gene: TRBJ2-7
clone size: -
V gene: TRBV6-5
CDR3 protein: CASNPAGSAYEQYF
CDR3 DNA: TGTGCCAGCAACCCCGCAGGGTCGGCCTACGAGCAGTACTTC

CDR3 length: 16
D gene: -
J gene: TRBJ2-2
clone size: -
V gene: TRBV9
CDR3 protein: CASSAGGEPNTGELFF
CDR3 DNA: TGTGCCAGCAGCGCCGGAGGGGAACCGAACACCGGGGAGCTGTTTTTT

CDR3 length: 16
D gene: TRBD2
J gene: TRBJ2-4
clone size: many
V gene: TRBV2
CDR3 protein: CASSASGGGYKNIQYF
CDR3 DNA: TGTGCCAGCAGTGCTAGCGGGGGCGGATACAAAAACATTCAGTACTTC

CDR3 length: 15
D gene: TRBD1
J gene: TRBJ1-5
clone size: -
V gene: TRBV19
CDR3 protein: CASSPWTGYNQPQHF
CDR3 DNA: TGTGCCAGTAGTCCGTGGACAGGTTACAATCAGCCCCAGCATTTT

CDR3 length: 16
D gene: TRBD2
J gene: TRBJ2-3
clone size: -
V gene: TRBV4-1
CDR3 protein: CASSSLAGASTDTQYF
CDR3 DNA: TGCGCCAGCAGCTCATTAGCGGGAGCTAGCACAGATACGCAGTATTTT

CDR3 length: 16
D gene: -
J gene: TRBJ1-1
clone size: few
V gene: TRBV4-1
CDR3 protein: CASSWAPGTPNTEAFF
CDR3 DNA: TGCGCCAGCAGCTGGGCCCCCGGGACACCGAACACTGAAGCTTTCTTT

CDR3 length: 15
D gene: TRBD1
J gene: TRBJ2-7
clone size: once
V gene: TRBV7-9
CDR3 protein: CASSGRTGMRYEQYF
CDR3 DNA: TGTGCCAGCAGCGGACGGACAGGGATGCGCTACGAGCAGTACTTC

CDR3 length: 16
D gene: -
J gene: TRBJ2-1
clone size: -
V gene: TRBV6-1
CDR3 protein: CASSEGPGKQSNEQFF
CDR3 DNA: TGTGCCAGCAGTGAAGGTCCGGGAAAGCAGTCCAATGAGCAGTTCTTC

CDR3 length: 16
D gene: -
J gene: TRBJ1-4
clone size: -
V gene: TRBV7-9
CDR3 protein: CASSPPFGATNEKLFF
CDR3 DNA: TGTGCCAGCAGCCCGCCGTTTGGGGCCACTAATGAAAAACTGTTTTTT

CDR3 length: 14
D gene: TRBD2
J gene: TRBJ2-5
clone size: -
V gene: TRBV2
CDR3 protein: CASRGLAPKETQYF
CDR3 DNA: TGTGCCAGCAGGGGACTAGCTCCCAAAGAGACCCAGTACTTC

CDR3 length: 13
D gene: TRBD1
J gene: TRBJ1-1
clone size: -
V gene: TRBV7-9
CDR3 protein: CSSRGTGNTEAFF
CDR3 DNA: TGTTCCAGCCGGGGGACAGGGAACACTGAAGCTTTCTTT

CDR3 length: 15
D gene: TRBD2
J gene: TRBJ2-7
clone size: -
V gene: TRBV7-8
CDR3 protein: CASRTYAGTSGEQYF
CDR3 DNA: TGTGCCAGCAGGACTTACGCCGGGACTAGCGGCGAGCAGTACTTC